This TCR beta chain was recorded in a study of CD8+CD57+ T cells in acquired aplastic anemia. Genomic DNA constituted the template upon which TCR beta VDJ and CDR3 profiling was performed. TCRdb fed the reads into MiXCR, producing one record per CDR3 protein. This table has 150,000 to 200,000 distinct CDR3 sequences, about 60% appearing once. Sequenced sample: sorted CD4+, CD8+, or CD8+CD57+ T cells (not recorded which) from PBMCs. The origin of this receptor is a human donor in good health.

CDR3 in DNA: TGTGCCAGCAGTGGGACAGGGCTGAACACTGAAGCTTTCTTT. This encodes CASSGTGLNTEAFF. The chain is built from TRBV6-1 and TRBJ1-1, with 8 bases that match TRBD1. The length of the CDR3 is 14 residues. With 4 bases clipped from V and 0 bases from J, the junction kept 1 base outside the gene matches. Germline V lookup: CDR1 MNHNS, CDR2 SASEGT.